This T cell receptor (beta chain) was identified during a study of spatial heterogeneity in lung cancer. Background on the study: Raw sequencing reads included, on average, more than eight appearances of each unique TCR and UMI combination.

Germline-derived CDR1 and CDR2 are SGHKS and YYEKEE (reference sequence). The V end was cut by 0 bases, the J end by 5 bases, with 13 bases between. This CDR3 comprises 15 residues. Study-wide results and limits: Tumor mutation counts were tracked by expanded intratumoral alpha and beta TCR counts.

Time point meaning: sample taken at primary tumor resection. Samples were donated by 72 untreated early-stage non-small cell lung cancer patients. This clonotype was recorded many times. Antigen specificity is unknown. All TCR cDNA molecules were individually tagged with a unique molecular identifier. TCRdb independently ran MiXCR on the 5' RACE reads; one entry per CDR3 protein. There are fewer than 30,000 distinct CDR3 sequences in the sample; around 6.5% occur only once, and around 26% lies in the top ten. The TCR sequence derives from a male donor with early-stage non-small cell lung cancer. The rearrangement uses TRBV5-5 and TRBJ2-3; D might be TRBD2 (5 bases). Sequencing used lung tumor tissue, obtained at surgery. DNA of the CDR3: TGTGCCAGCAGCTTGGGGGTCGCCGGGATAGATACGCAGTATTTT. Its protein is CASSLGVAGIDTQYF.